Presented here are 10 T cell receptor beta chains from one specimen sequenced in a study of blood T cell repertoires in COVID-19. The assay was immunoSEQ multiplex PCR, and TCRdb's table has in-frame clones only and misses some. The data contain under 300,000 clones, over 75% of them seen just once; the ten biggest clones take up 3.1%. The sequenced sample was PBMCs or T cells enriched from blood (not recorded which). These receptors were taken from a woman in her forties who had been exposed to COVID-19.

The rearrangement uses TRBV3-1 (or the pseudogene TRBV3-2) and TRBJ2-1; 9 bases line up with TRBD2. Germline CDR1 LGHDT, CDR2 YNNKEL (reference sequence). CDR3 length equals 18 residues. V shed 4 bases and J 3 bases; nucleotides not matched to a gene: 13. CDR3 in DNA: TGTGCCAGCAGCCCCAAAAGCACGGGACTAGCCGTCTACAATGAGCAGTTCTTC. It yields the protein CASSPKSTGLAVYNEQFF.

The CDR3 nucleotides are TGTGCCAGCAGCTTGATACAGGGAAACACCATATATTTT. Translated: CASSLIQGNTIYF. The chain links TRBV5-4 to TRBJ1-3; D gene unclear. This CDR3 is built from 13 residues. The germline V gene encodes CDR1 SGHNT and CDR2 YYREEE (reference sequence). V lost 1 base and J 4 bases, leaving 6 bases between the germline ends.

The V gene is TRBV3-1 (or the pseudogene TRBV3-2), the J gene TRBJ1-3, with a weak D call TRBD1 (5 bases). CDR3 length: 17 residues. Germline loops: CDR1 LGHDT, CDR2 YNNKEL (reference sequence). Trimming shortened V by 2 bases and J by 4 bases, and 18 bases separated the two germline ends. The CDR3 here is CASSQHGTARTGNTIYF. The CDR3 bases are TGTGCCAGCAGCCAACATGGGACTGCCCGGACGGGAAACACCATATATTTT.

The rearrangement uses TRBV29-1 and TRBJ1-1; D is perhaps TRBD1 (5 bases). Germline lookup yields CDR1 SQVTM and CDR2 ANQGSEA. The CDR3 totals 13 residues. Trimming stripped 7 bases from V and 0 bases from J, with 12 bases between. In DNA, the CDR3 is TGCAGCGCCTGCCGACAGTTGAACACTGAAGCTTTCTTT. Amino acid sequence: CSACRQLNTEAFF.

This chain links TRBV3-1 (or the pseudogene TRBV3-2) with TRBJ1-2; TRBD1 matches at 9 bases. The CDR3 loop spans 15 amino acids. Per germline, CDR1 LGHDT and CDR2 YNNKEL (reference sequence). V trimming: 4 bases; J trimming: 2 bases; junction bases outside the gene matches: 5. The CDR3 is CASSRLTGGNYGYTF. The CDR3 region has the DNA TGTGCCAGCAGCCGCTTGACAGGGGGAAACTATGGCTACACCTTC.

This chain links TRBV6-2 or TRBV6-3 with TRBJ2-4, with 8 bases fitting TRBD1. With V trimmed by 1 base and J by 5 bases, 1 base remained unmatched. Looked up from germline, CDR1 is MNHEY and CDR2 is SVGEGT. The CDR3 has 14 residues. CDR3 sequence (DNA): TGTGCCAGCAGTTACTTGGACAGGGAAAACATTCAGTACTTC. Protein product: CASSYLDRENIQYF.

This clone was counted a single time. This chain links TRBV5-1 with TRBJ1-2; 10 bases match TRBD1. After removal of 1 base from V and 6 bases from J, the junction contained 6 bases not matched to a gene. In germline, CDR1 is SGHRS, CDR2 YFSETQ. There are 15 residues in the CDR3. CDR3 protein: CASSLTQGTGDGYTF. CDR3 coding DNA: TGCGCCAGCAGCTTGACCCAAGGGACAGGGGATGGCTACACCTTC. The entire variable domain, with the rest obtained from reference TRBV5-1 and TRBJ1-2, is as follows: KAGVTQTPRYLIKTRGQQVTLSCSPISGHRSVSWYQQTPGQGLQFLFEYFSETQRNKGNFPGRFSGRQFSNSRSEMNVSTLELGDSALYLCASSLTQGTGDGYTFGSGTRLTVV.

The chain employs TRBV29-1 and TRBJ1-2, with D unresolved. CDR3 length: 13 amino acids. Looked up from germline, CDR1 is SQVTM and CDR2 is ANQGSEA. Trimming left V 0 bases short and J 8 bases short, with 13 bases between. Here the CDR3 reads CSVEETQVGGYTF. The CDR3 DNA is TGCAGCGTTGAAGAGACCCAGGTTGGCGGCTACACCTTC.

This rearrangement joins TRBV19 to TRBJ1-2; a weak D match, TRBD1 (6 bases). Trimming took off 6 bases at V and 2 bases at J, with 16 bases between the two ends. This CDR3 has 15 residues. In germline, CDR1 is LNHDA, CDR2 SQIVND (reference sequence). CDR3 region: CASRRIWTVNYGYTF. CDR3 nucleotide sequence: TGTGCCAGTAGGCGGATCTGGACAGTCAACTATGGCTACACCTTC.

The chain uses TRBV7-3 and TRBJ1-1; maybe TRBD1 (5 bases). Germline V lookup: CDR1 SGHTA, CDR2 FQGTGA. V shed 2 bases and J shed 2 bases, with 9 bases lying between them. CDR3 size: 14 residues. For the CDR3, the DNA is TGTGCCAGCAGCTTATTCGGGGGAAACACTGAAGCTTTCTTT. Translation gives CASSLFGGNTEAFF.